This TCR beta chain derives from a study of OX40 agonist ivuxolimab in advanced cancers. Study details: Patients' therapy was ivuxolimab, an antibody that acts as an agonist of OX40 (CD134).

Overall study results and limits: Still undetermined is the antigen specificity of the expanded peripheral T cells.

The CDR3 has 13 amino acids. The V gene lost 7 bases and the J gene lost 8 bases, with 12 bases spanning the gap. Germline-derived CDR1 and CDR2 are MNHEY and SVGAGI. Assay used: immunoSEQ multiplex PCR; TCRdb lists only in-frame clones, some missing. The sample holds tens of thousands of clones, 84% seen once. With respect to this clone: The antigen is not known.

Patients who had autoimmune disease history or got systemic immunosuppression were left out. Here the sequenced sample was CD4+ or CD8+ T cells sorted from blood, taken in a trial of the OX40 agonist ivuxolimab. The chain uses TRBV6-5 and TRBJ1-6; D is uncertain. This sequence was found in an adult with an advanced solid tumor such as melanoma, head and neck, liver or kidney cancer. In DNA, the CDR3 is TGTGCCAGCATTCTCTCGAACTATTCACCCCTCCACTTT. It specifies CASILSNYSPLHF.